These 8 T cell receptor beta chains share one sample of origin, sequenced in a study of T-cell reconstitution after alpha-beta-depleted transplantation in children. The TCRbeta library incorporated unique molecular identifiers. MiXCR, applied by TCRdb to the PCR reads, yields one record per CDR3 protein. The sample shows some 490,000 distinct CDR3 sequences, around 12% of them seen only once. The sample was PBMCs from the stem cell graft donor, taken from the stem cell graft. These receptor sequences come from a human donor who donated a stem cell graft to a child with combined immunodeficiency.

The V and J genes are TRBV18 and TRBJ2-1, with a tentative D call TRBD1 (5 bases). The germline V and J ends were trimmed by 6 bases and 0 bases, with 15 bases remaining between them. Germline CDR1 reads KGHSH; CDR2 reads LQKENI. The CDR3 is made up of 16 amino acids. CDR3 coding DNA: TGTGCCAGCTCCCGCGACAGCCCCATCTCCTACAATGAGCAGTTCTTC. It encodes CASSRDSPISYNEQFF.

This clonotype came up a few times. A junction boundary mismatches the germline segment, possibly from a read error. The gene calls are TRBV11-2 and TRBJ2-1; perhaps TRBD1 as D (6 bases). Germline assignment: CDR1 SGHAT and CDR2 FQNNGV. The CDR3 length is 15 residues. The CDR3 bases are TGTGCCAGCAGCGTAGACAGGTTCCACCTTGGTGAGCAGTTCTTC. Its translation: CASSVDRFHLGEQFF.

V gene TRBV9 combines with J gene TRBJ2-3; perhaps D is TRBD1 or TRBD2 (5 bases each). V gave up 3 bases and J gave up 1 base, with 18 bases separating them. Per germline, CDR1 SGDLS and CDR2 YYNGEE. The CDR3 runs to 17 residues. CDR3 loop: CASSAYPGTSRTDTQYF. In DNA form, the CDR3 reads TGTGCCAGCAGCGCCTACCCAGGGACCAGCCGCACAGATACGCAGTATTTT.

This clonotype was counted at least ten times. V and J are TRBV12-3 or TRBV12-4 and TRBJ2-1; D unresolved. Trimming took off 6 bases at V and 9 bases at J, with 12 bases between the two ends. The CDR3 loop spans 12 amino acids. The CDR3 nucleotides are TGTGCCAGCAGGCAATACCGTACTGAGCAGTTCTTC. Its protein product is CASRQYRTEQFF.

The V and J genes are TRBV12-3 or TRBV12-4 and TRBJ2-7; the match to TRBD2 covers 9 bases. This CDR3 is built from 13 residues. The ends lost 3 bases at V and 6 bases at J; junction bases unmatched: 3. The CDR3 DNA reads as TGTGCCAGCAGTTTCAGCGGGAGGTCCGAGCAGTACTTC. Its translation: CASSFSGRSEQYF.

This clonotype was observed at least ten times. This chain connects TRBV20-1 to TRBJ2-5; perhaps D is TRBD1 or TRBD2 (6 bases each). V was clipped by 7 bases and J by 5 bases, with 14 bases between them. The CDR3 totals 12 residues. CDR1 and CDR2 (germline): DFQATT, SNEGSKA (reference sequence). The CDR3: CSGEGGRETQYF. The CDR3 nucleotides are TGCAGTGGAGAGGGGGGCCGGGAGACCCAGTACTTC.

This clonotype was picked up a small number of times. The chain carries TRBV12-3 or TRBV12-4 and TRBJ2-1, with 9 bases identical to TRBD1. J was trimmed by 8 bases and V by 6 bases; bases with no gene match: 5. The CDR3 is 13 amino acids. CDR3 nucleotide sequence: TGTGCCAGCAGCATACAGGGGGCCGATGAGCAGTTCTTC. Protein: CASSIQGADEQFF.

This clonotype came up a few times. The chain carries TRBV5-1 and TRBJ2-7; 10 bases line up with TRBD2. CDR1 and CDR2 (germline): SGHRS, YFSETQ. V trimming: 4 bases; J trimming: 5 bases; junction bases outside the gene matches: 6. This CDR3 has 14 residues. DNA for the CDR3: TGCGCCAGCAGCCCTAGCGGGAGTACCCACGAGCAGTACTTC. Encoded protein: CASSPSGSTHEQYF.